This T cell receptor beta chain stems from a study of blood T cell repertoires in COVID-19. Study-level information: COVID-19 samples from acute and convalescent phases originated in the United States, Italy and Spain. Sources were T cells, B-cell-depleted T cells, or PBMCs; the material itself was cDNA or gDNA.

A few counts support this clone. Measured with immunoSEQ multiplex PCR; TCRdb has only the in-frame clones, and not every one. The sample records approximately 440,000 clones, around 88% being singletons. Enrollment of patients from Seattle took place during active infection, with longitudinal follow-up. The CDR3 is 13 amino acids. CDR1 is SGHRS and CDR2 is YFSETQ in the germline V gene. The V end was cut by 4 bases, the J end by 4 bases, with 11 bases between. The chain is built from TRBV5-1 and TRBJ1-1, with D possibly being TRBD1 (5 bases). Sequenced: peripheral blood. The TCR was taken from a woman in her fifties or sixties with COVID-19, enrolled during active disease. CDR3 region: CASSPGEGTEAFF. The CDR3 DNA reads TGCGCCAGCAGCCCGGGGGAAGGCACTGAAGCTTTCTTT.